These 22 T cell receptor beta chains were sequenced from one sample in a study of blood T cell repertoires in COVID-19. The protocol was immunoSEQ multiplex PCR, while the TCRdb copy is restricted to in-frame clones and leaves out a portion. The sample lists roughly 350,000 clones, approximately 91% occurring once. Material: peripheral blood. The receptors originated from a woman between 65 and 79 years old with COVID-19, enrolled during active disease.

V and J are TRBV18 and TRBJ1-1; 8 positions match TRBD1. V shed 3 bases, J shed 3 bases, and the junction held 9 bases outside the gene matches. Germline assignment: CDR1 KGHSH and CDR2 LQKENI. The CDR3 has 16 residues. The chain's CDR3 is CASSPRTGSAHTEAFF. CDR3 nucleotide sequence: TGTGCCAGCTCACCGCGGACAGGGTCGGCCCACACTGAAGCTTTCTTT.

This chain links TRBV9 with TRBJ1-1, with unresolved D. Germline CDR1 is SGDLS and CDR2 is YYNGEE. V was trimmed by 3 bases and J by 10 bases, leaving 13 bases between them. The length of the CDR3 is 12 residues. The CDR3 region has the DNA TGTGCCAGCAGCGGCCCCGCGGGCCTAGCTTTCTTT. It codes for CASSGPAGLAFF.

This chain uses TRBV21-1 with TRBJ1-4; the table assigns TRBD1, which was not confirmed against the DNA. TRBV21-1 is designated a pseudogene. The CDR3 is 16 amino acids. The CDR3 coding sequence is TGTGCCAGCAGCAAACAGGACAGCCCCGGTAATGAAAAACTGTTTTTT. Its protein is CASSKQDSPGNEKLFF.

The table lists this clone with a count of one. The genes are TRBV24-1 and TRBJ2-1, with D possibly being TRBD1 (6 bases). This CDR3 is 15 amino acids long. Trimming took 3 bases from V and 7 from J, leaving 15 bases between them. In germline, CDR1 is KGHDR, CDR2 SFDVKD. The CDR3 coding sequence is TGTGCCACCAGTGATAACGGGGCGAGGGGGAATGAGCAGTTCTTC. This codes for CATSDNGARGNEQFF.

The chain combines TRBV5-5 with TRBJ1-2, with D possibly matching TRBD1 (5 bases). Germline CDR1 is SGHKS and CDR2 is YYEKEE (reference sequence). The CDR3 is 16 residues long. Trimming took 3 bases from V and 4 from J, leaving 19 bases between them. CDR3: CASSSIGVVLGYGYTF. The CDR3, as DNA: TGTGCCAGCAGCTCAATAGGGGTTGTCCTAGGCTATGGCTACACCTTC.

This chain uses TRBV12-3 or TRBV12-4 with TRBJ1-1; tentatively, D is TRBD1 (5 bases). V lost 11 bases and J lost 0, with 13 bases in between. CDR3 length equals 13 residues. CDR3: CARRDYLNTEAFF. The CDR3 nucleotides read TGTGCCCGCCGGGACTACCTGAACACTGAAGCTTTCTTT.

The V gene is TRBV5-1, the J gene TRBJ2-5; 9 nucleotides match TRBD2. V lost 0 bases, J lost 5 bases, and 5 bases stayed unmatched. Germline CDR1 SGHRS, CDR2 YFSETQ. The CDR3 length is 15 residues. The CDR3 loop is CASSLVAGGQETQYF. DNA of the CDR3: TGCGCCAGCAGCTTGGTTGCGGGGGGGCAGGAGACCCAGTACTTC.

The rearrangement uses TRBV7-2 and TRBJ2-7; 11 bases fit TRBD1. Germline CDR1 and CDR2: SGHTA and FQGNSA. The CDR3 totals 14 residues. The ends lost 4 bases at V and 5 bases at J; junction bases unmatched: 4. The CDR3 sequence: CASSSDRGQNEQYF. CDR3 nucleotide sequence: TGTGCCAGCAGCTCGGACAGGGGGCAAAACGAGCAGTACTTC.

CDR3 nucleotide sequence: TGTGCCAGCTCACCACGTGACAGGGCCCGGCAGTTCTTC. This encodes CASSPRDRARQFF. The rearrangement uses TRBV18 and TRBJ2-1, with TRBD1 identical over 7 bases. V gave up 1 base and J gave up 12 bases; unmatched junction bases: 6. CDR1 KGHSH and CDR2 LQKENI come from the germline V gene. The length of the CDR3 is 13 residues. The full variable domain, with the rest looked up from reference TRBV18 and TRBJ2-1, is NAGVMQNPRHLVRRRGQEARLRCSPMKGHSHVYWYRQLPEEGLKFMVYLQKENIIDESGMPKERFSAEFPKEGPSILRIQQVVRGDSAAYFCASSPRDRARQFFGPGTRLTVL.

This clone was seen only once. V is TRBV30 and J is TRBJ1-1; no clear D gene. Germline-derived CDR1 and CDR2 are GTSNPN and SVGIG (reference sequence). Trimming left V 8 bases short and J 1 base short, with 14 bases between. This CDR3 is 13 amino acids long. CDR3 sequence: CARLEGANTEAFF. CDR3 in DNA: TGTGCCCGGCTAGAAGGAGCGAACACTGAAGCTTTCTTT.

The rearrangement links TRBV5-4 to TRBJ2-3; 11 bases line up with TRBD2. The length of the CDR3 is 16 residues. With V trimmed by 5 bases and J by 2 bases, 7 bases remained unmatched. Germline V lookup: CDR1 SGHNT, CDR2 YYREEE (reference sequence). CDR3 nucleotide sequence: TGTGCCAGCAGTTCGGGACTAGCGGTCTCCACAGATACGCAGTATTTT. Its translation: CASSSGLAVSTDTQYF.

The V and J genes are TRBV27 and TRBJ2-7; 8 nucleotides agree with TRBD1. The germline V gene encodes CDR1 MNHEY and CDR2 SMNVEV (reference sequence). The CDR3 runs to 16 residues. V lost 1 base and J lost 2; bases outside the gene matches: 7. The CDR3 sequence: CASSLYTGTGTYEQYF. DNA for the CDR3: TGTGCCAGCAGTTTATACACCGGGACAGGCACCTACGAGCAGTACTTC.

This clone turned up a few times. CDR3 sequence reads: CASSAARDSNQPQHF. In nucleotides, the CDR3 is TGTGCCAGTAGTGCCGCCAGGGATAGCAATCAGCCCCAGCATTTT. The gene calls are TRBV19 and TRBJ1-5; tentative D call: TRBD1 (5 bases). Germline V CDR1 and CDR2: LNHDA, SQIVND (reference sequence). The CDR3 has 15 residues. V gave up 5 bases and J gave up 0 bases, with 11 bases separating them. The full variable domain, its missing parts supplied by reference TRBV19 and TRBJ1-5, is DGGITQSPKYLFRKEGQNVTLSCEQNLNHDAMYWYRQDPGQGLRLIYYSQIVNDFQKGDIAEGYSVSREKKESFPLTVTSAQKNPTAFYLCASSAARDSNQPQHFGDGTRLSIL.

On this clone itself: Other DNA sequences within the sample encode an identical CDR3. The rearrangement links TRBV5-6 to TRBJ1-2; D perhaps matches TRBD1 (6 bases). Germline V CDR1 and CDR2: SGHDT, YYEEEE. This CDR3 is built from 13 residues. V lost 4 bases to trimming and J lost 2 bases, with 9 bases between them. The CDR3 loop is CASSLDRNYGYTF. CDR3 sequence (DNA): TGTGCCAGCAGCCTAGACAGGAACTATGGCTACACCTTC.

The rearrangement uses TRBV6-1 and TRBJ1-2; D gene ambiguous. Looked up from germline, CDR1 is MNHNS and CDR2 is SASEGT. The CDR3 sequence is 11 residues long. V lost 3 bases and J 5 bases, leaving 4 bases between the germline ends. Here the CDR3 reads CASSDVYGYTF. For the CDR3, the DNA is TGTGCCAGCAGTGACGTTTATGGCTACACCTTC.

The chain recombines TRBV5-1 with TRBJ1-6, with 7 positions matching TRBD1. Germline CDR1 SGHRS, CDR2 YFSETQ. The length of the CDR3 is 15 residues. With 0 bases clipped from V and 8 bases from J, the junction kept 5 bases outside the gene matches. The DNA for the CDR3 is TGCGCCAGCAGCTTGGGACAGGGATTTGATTCACCCCTCCACTTT. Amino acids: CASSLGQGFDSPLHF.

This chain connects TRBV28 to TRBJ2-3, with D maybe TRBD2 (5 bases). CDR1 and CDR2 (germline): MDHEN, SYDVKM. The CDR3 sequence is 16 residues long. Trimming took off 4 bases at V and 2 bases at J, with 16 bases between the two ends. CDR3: CASSSRELLITDTQYF. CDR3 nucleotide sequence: TGTGCCAGCAGTTCACGGGAACTGCTCATCACAGATACGCAGTATTTT.

CDR3 DNA: TGTGCCAGCTCACCAGGACAGGGTGGCAATCAGCCCCAGCATTTT. As protein: CASSPGQGGNQPQHF. The chain couples TRBV18 to TRBJ1-5; 8 bases line up with TRBD1. The length of the CDR3 is 15 residues. Per the germline V gene, CDR1 is KGHSH and CDR2 is LQKENI. The trim removed 2 bases at V and 2 bases at J, leaving 2 bases unmatched.

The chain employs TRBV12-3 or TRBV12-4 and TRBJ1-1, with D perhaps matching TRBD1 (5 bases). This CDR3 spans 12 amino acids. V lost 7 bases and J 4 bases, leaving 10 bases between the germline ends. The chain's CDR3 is CASKRGPTEAFF. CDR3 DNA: TGTGCCAGCAAAAGGGGCCCCACTGAAGCTTTCTTT.

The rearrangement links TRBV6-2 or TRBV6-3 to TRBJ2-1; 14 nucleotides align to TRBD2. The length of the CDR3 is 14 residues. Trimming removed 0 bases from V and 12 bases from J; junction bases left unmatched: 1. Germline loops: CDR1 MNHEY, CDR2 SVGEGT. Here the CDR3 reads CASSYSGTSGGQFF. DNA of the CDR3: TGTGCCAGCAGTTACTCCGGGACTAGCGGGGGGCAGTTCTTC.

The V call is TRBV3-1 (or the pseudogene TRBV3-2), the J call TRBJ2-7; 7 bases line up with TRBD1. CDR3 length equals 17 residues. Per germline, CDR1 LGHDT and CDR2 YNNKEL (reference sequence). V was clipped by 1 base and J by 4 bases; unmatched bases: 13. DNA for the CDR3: TGTGCCAGCAGCCAAGGGTCTGGGACAGAGTATTCTTACGAGCAGTACTTC. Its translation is CASSQGSGTEYSYEQYF.

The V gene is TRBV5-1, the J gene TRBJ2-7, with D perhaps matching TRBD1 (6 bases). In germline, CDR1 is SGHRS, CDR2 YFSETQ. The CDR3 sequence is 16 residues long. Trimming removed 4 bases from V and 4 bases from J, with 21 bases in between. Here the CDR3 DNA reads TGCGCCAGCAGCCTTCAGACAGGCGAGCTTTTTTACGAGCAGTACTTC. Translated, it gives CASSLQTGELFYEQYF. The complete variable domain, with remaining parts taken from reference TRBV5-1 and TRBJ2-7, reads KAGVTQTPRYLIKTRGQQVTLSCSPISGHRSVSWYQQTPGQGLQFLFEYFSETQRNKGNFPGRFSGRQFSNSRSEMNVSTLELGDSALYLCASSLQTGELFYEQYFGPGTRLTVT.